Given below is one T cell receptor beta chain in context. The sample is drawn from a study of Ad26.COV2.S vaccination and SARS-CoV-2 variants. Treatment noted: roughly 19 received Ad26.COV2.S at low or high dose, single or two shots; 5 received placebo; per-sample allocation not given. The investigators took samples on day 63 after the first vaccine or placebo injection. The germline V gene has CDR1 LGHDT and CDR2 YNNKEL (reference sequence). V shed 2 bases, J shed 0 bases, and the junction held 1 base outside the gene matches. This CDR3 has 15 residues. The table came from immunoSEQ multiplex PCR; TCRdb's copy has only in-frame clones and leaves some out. The data hold around 400,000 clones, with around 90% observed a single time.

The TCR was taken from a person aged 18-65 years who received the Ad26.COV2.S COVID-19 vaccine or a placebo. The J gene is TRBJ2-7, the V gene TRBV3-1 (or the pseudogene TRBV3-2); TRBD2 aligns across 10 bases. The sample in question was peripheral blood, obtained in a trial of Ad26.COV2.S vaccine versus placebo. For the CDR3, the DNA is TGTGCCAGCAGCCAATCTAGCGGGAGCTCCTACGAGCAGTACTTC. It codes for CASSQSSGSSYEQYF.